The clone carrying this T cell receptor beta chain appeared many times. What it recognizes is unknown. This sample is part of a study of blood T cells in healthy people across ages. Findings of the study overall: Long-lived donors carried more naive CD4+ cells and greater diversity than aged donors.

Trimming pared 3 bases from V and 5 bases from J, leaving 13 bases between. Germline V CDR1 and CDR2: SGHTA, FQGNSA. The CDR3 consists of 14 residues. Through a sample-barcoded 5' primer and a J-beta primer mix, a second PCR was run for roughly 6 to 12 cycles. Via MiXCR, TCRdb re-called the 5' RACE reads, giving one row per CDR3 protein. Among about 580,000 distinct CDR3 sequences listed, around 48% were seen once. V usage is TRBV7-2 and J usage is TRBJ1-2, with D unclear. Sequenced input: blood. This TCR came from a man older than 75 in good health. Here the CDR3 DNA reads TGTGCCAGCAGCTTGCCGGGCGGAGGGTATGGCTACACCTTC. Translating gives CASSLPGGGYGYTF.